Each of the 11 T cell receptor beta chains below was sequenced from the same sample in a study of CD8+ T cells in alopecia areata (dated by TCRdb to 2016 to 2019). Library method: the immunoSEQ multiplex PCR assay. RNA was extracted from all samples and reverse transcribed into cDNA, which served as template for TCR sequencing. What TCRdb holds here is the immuneACCESS table cut down to in-frame rearrangements. Part of the clones is not present; checked against another copy, under half of the missing clones reflect an unresolved V gene, and the others are unexplained. This sample is represented by about 120,000 clones; 55% to 70% of them were singletons. In total, the top ten clones hold about 3% of the sample. The sequenced sample was CD4+ T cells sorted from blood. These receptors were taken from a human donor in good health.

A remark on this clone: This sample includes further DNA sequences coding for the same CDR3. The V and J genes are TRBV29-1 and TRBJ1-5, with D unclear. V shed 4 bases and J shed 4 bases, with 8 bases lying between them. The CDR3 has 12 amino acids. Per the germline V gene, CDR1 is SQVTM and CDR2 is ANQGSEA. For the CDR3, the DNA is TGCAGCGTTGGGGCCGAAAATCAGCCCCAGCATTTT. Residues: CSVGAENQPQHF.

This clone turned up a few times. The chain is built from TRBV7-2 and TRBJ2-7; 7 bases line up with TRBD2. Germline V CDR1 and CDR2: SGHTA, FQGNSA. Germline trimming cut 5 bases from V and 0 bases from J; bases unmatched to any gene: 10. There are 16 residues in the CDR3. The CDR3 sequence: CASSPRRRGSSYEQYF. The CDR3 DNA reads TGTGCCAGCAGCCCTAGGAGGCGGGGGAGCTCCTACGAGCAGTACTTC. Combining the CDR3 with reference TRBV7-2 and TRBJ2-7 gives the whole variable domain GAGVSQSPSNKVTEKGKDVELRCDPISGHTALYWYRQSLGQGLEFLIYFQGNSAPDKSGLPSDRFSAERTGGSVSTLTIQRTQQEDSAVYLCASSPRRRGSSYEQYFGPGTRLTVT.

The V gene is TRBV29-1, the J gene TRBJ1-5; D call uncertain. Germline-derived CDR1 and CDR2 are SQVTM and ANQGSEA. V was cut by 4 bases and J by 0 bases, with 4 bases left in between. This CDR3 has 12 amino acids. The CDR3 DNA is TGCAGCGTTGGTAGTAGCAATCAGCCCCAGCATTTT. Its protein product is CSVGSSNQPQHF.

The J gene is TRBJ2-7, the V gene TRBV30; 7 positions match TRBD1. V lost 1 base, J lost 7 bases, and 4 bases stayed unmatched. The CDR3 has 12 residues. Germline CDR1 is GTSNPN and CDR2 is SVGIG (reference sequence). CDR3 DNA: TGTGCCTGGAGTGGACAGGGTAGAGAGCAGTACTTC. Translated, it gives CAWSGQGREQYF.

This clone occurred once. The chain combines TRBV7-8 with TRBJ2-7; the D gene is possibly TRBD1 (6 bases). Germline CDR1 SGHVS, CDR2 FQNEAQ. The CDR3 loop spans 12 amino acids. The V end lost 3 bases, the J end lost 5 bases, and 8 bases lay between the germline ends. CDR3 sequence: CASSFTGNEQYF. In DNA form, the CDR3 reads TGTGCCAGCAGCTTCACAGGGAACGAGCAGTACTTC.

A few counts support this clone. The rearrangement links TRBV29-1 to TRBJ1-2; possible D gene TRBD1, 6 bases. The CDR3 consists of 12 residues. Germline V gives CDR1 SQVTM, CDR2 ANQGSEA. Trimming removed 7 bases at V and 7 bases at J, with 16 bases between. The CDR3 sequence is CSAGGGIGGYTF. CDR3 bases: TGCAGCGCCGGGGGCGGGATAGGTGGCTACACCTTC. The full variable domain, with the rest looked up from reference TRBV29-1 and TRBJ1-2, is SAVISQKPSRDICQRGTSLTIQCQVDSQVTMMFWYRQQPGQSLTLIATANQGSEATYESGFVIDKFPISRPNLTFSTLTVSNMSPEDSSIYLCSAGGGIGGYTFGSGTRLTVV.

The chain combines TRBV7-2 with TRBJ1-2, with 9 bases matching TRBD1. J gave up 8 bases and V 0 bases, and 10 bases lay outside the gene matches. This CDR3 has 16 residues. Germline loops: CDR1 SGHTA, CDR2 FQGNSA. The CDR3 sequence is CASSLAPGQGTTGYTF. The CDR3 DNA reads TGTGCCAGCAGCTTAGCACCGGGACAGGGTACCACCGGCTACACCTTC.

CDR3 amino acids: CASRERTNIQYF. The CDR3 DNA sequence: TGTGCCAGCAGGGAGAGGACAAACATTCAGTACTTC. The V gene is TRBV2, the J gene TRBJ2-4; D uncertain. The V gene lost 6 bases and the J gene lost 6 bases, with 9 bases spanning the gap. Germline CDR1 is SNHLY and CDR2 is FYNNEI. The CDR3 has 12 amino acids.

The V call is TRBV2, the J call TRBJ1-4, with D unresolved. The CDR3 has 11 residues. In germline, CDR1 is SNHLY, CDR2 FYNNEI. Trimming cost V 3 bases and J 14 bases, with 10 bases left between them. The CDR3 region has the DNA TGTGCCAGCAGTGAGGGAAAAGTGCTGTTTTTT. It specifies CASSEGKVLFF.

CDR3 in amino acids: CAWSVEYEQYF. As DNA, the CDR3 is TGTGCCTGGAGTGTGGAGTACGAGCAGTACTTC. The chain links TRBV30 to TRBJ2-7; D is unresolved. The length of the CDR3 is 11 residues. In germline, CDR1 is GTSNPN, CDR2 SVGIG (reference sequence). Trimming removed 0 bases at V and 4 bases at J, with 4 bases between.

In its sample, this clone was seen many times. V usage is TRBV2 and J usage is TRBJ1-4; 9 bases fit TRBD1. The CDR3 consists of 15 residues. Looked up from germline, CDR1 is SNHLY and CDR2 is FYNNEI. The V segment lost 3 bases and the J segment 5 bases; nucleotides outside the gene matches: 4. In nucleotides, the CDR3 is TGTGCCAGCAGTGAGTCCGGGACAGGGAATGAAAAACTGTTTTTT. Amino acids: CASSESGTGNEKLFF.